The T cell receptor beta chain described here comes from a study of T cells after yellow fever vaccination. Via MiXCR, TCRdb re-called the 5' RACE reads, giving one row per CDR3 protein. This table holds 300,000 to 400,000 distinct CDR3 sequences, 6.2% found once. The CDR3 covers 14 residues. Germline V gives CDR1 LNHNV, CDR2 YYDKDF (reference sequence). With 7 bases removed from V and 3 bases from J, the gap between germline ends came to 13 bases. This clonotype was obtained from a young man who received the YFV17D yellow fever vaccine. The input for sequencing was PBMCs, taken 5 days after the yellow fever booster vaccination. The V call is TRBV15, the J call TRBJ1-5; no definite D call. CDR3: CATKTLEINQPQHF. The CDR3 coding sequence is TGTGCCACCAAGACCCTAGAGATCAATCAGCCCCAGCATTTT.